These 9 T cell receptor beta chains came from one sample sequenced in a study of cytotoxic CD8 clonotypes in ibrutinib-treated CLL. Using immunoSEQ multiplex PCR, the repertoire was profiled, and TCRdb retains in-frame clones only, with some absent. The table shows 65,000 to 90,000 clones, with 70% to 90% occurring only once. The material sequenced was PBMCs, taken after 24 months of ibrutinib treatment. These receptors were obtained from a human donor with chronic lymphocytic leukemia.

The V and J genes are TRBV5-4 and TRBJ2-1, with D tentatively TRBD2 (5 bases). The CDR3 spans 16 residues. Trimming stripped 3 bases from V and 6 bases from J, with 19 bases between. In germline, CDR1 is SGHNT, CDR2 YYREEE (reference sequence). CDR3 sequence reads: CASSSLRGSGSNEQFF. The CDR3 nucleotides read TGTGCCAGCAGCTCTTTACGGGGTTCGGGCTCCAATGAGCAGTTCTTC.

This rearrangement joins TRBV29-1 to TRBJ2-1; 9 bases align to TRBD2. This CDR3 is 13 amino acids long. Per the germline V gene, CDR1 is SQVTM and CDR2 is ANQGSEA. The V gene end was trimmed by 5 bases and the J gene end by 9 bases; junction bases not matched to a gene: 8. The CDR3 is CSVMTSGGTEQFF. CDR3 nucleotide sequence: TGCAGCGTTATGACTAGCGGAGGGACTGAGCAGTTCTTC.

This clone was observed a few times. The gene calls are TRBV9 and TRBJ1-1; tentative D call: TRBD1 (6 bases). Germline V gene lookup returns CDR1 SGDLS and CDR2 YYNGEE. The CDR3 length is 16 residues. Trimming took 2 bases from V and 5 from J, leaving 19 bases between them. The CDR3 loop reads CASSVASGAFGTEAFF. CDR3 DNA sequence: TGTGCCAGCAGCGTGGCGTCAGGGGCTTTTGGTACTGAAGCTTTCTTT.

The CDR3 loop is CASSVGLDRSVAKNIQYF. The CDR3 DNA is TGTGCCAGCAGCGTAGGCCTCGATAGGAGTGTGGCCAAAAACATTCAGTACTTC. The rearrangement joins TRBV9 to TRBJ2-4; no clear D gene. Germline CDR1 reads SGDLS; CDR2 reads YYNGEE. Trimming left V 0 bases short and J 1 base short, with 17 bases between. CDR3 length equals 18 residues.

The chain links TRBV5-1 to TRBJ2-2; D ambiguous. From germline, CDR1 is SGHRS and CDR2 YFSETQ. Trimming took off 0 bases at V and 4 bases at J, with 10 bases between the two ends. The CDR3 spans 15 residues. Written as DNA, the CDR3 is TGCGCCAGCAGCTTGGCAGCAGGCTCCACCGGGGAGCTGTTTTTT. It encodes CASSLAAGSTGELFF.

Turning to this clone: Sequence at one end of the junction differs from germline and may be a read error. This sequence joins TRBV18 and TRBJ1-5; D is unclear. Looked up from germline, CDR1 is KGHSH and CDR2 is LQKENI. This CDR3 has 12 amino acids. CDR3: CASSPPNQPQHF. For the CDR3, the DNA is TGTGCCAGCTCCCCACCTAATCAGCCCCAGCATTTT.

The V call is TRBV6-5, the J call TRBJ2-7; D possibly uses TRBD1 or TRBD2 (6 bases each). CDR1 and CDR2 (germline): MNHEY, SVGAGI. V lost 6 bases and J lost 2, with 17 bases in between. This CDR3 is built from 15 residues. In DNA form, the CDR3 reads TGTGCCAGCAGGCCCGGACCGGGGGCAACCTACGAGCAGTACTTC. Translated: CASRPGPGATYEQYF.

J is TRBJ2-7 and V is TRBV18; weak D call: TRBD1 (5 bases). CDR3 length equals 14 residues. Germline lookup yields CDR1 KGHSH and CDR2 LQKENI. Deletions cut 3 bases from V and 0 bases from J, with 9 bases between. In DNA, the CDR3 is TGTGCCAGCTCACCCTACGACAGCTCCTACGAGCAGTACTTC. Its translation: CASSPYDSSYEQYF.

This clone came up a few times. The CDR3 region has the DNA TGTGCCAGCAGCTTCCGGAGGGGGCAGTACGATACGCAGTATTTT. This translates into CASSFRRGQYDTQYF. V and J are TRBV5-4 and TRBJ2-3, with D maybe TRBD1 (7 bases). Germline CDR1 and CDR2: SGHNT and YYREEE (reference sequence). CDR3 length: 15 residues. Trimming pared 2 bases from V and 6 bases from J, leaving 16 bases between.